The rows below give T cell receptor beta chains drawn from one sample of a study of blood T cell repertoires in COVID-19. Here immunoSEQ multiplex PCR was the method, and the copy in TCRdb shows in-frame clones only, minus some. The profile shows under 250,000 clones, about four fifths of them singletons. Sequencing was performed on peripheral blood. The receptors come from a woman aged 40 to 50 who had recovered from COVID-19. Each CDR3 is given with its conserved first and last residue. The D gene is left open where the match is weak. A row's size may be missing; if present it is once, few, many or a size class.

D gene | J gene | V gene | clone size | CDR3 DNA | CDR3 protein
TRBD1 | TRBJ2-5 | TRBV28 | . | TGTGCCAGCAGTTCTCCCGGACAGGCCCTTCAAGAGACCCAGTACTTC | CASSSPGQALQETQYF
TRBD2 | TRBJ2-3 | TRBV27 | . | TGTGCCAGCCGACTAGCGGGGCTGCACACAGATACGCAGTATTTT | CASRLAGLHTDTQYF
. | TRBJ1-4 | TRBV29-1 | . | TGCAGCGCTGTTTGGAGGGAAAAACTGTTTTTT | CSAVWREKLFF
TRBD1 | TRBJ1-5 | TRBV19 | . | TGTGCCAGTAGTATAGGGGACAGGGTACAGCCCCAGCATTTT | CASSIGDRVQPQHF
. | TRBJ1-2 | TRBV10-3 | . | TGTGCCATCAGTGAGGCGGGACCGATCTATGGCTACACCTTC | CAISEAGPIYGYTF
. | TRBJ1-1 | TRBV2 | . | TGTGCCAGCAGCCCTGAGAGAGGGCGGATCCCTGAAGCTTTCTTT | CASSPERGRIPEAFF
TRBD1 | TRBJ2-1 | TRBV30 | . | TGTGCCTGGAGCCCCGGGACAGGGGGCTTTGAGCAGTTCTTC | CAWSPGTGGFEQFF
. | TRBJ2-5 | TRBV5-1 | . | TGCGCCAGCAGCTTGGGGGGGCGGTATCAAGAGACCCAGTACTTC | CASSLGGRYQETQYF
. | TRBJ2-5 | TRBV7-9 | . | TGTGCCAGCAGCCCCCGGGGGATGGAAGAGACCCAGTACTTC | CASSPRGMEETQYF
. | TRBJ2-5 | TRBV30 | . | TGTGCCTGGAGTGTACTAGAACAAGAGACCCAGTACTTC | CAWSVLEQETQYF
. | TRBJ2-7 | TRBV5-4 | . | TGTGCCAGCAGCTTGGACAGTTCGTCGTCTTGGTACTTC | CASSLDSSSSWYF
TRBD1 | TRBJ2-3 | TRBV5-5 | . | TGTGCCAGCAGCTTATCCGGGACAGGGGACACAGATACGCAGTATTTT | CASSLSGTGDTDTQYF
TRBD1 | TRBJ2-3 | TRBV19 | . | TGTGCCAGTAGGCAGGACAGGAGCACAGATACGCAGTATTTT | CASRQDRSTDTQYF
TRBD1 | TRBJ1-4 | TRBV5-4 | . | TGTGCCAGCAGCTTGGTTCCAACAGGGGCCCGGGGGAAACTGTTTTTT | CASSLVPTGARGKLFF
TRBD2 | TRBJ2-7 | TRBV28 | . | TGTGCCAGCAGTTTATCCCTAGCGGGGTTGACCTACGAGCAGTACTTC | CASSLSLAGLTYEQYF
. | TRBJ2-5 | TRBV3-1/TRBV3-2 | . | TGTGCCAGCAGCCTTAGACGGACTGCCAAAGAGACCCAGTACTTC | CASSLRRTAKETQYF
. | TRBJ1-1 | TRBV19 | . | TGTGCCAGTAGTAAATATCCCAGGGGCGGAAGGAACACTGAAGCTTTCTTT | CASSKYPRGGRNTEAFF
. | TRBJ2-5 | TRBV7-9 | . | TGTGCCAGCAGCCCCAATCTAGAAGAGACCCAGTACTTC | CASSPNLEETQYF
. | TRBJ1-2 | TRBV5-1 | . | TGCGCCAGCAGTAACTCTAACTATGGCTACACCTTC | CASSNSNYGYTF
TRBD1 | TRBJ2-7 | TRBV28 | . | TGTGCCAGCTCCTACAGGGGCCCCACCCTGGAGCAGTACTTC | CASSYRGPTLEQYF
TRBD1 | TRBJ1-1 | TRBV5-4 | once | TGTGCCAGCAGCTTTGTTCTCGGGACAGGGGGTGAAGCTTTCTTT | CASSFVLGTGGEAFF
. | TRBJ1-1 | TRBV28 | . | TGTGCCAGCAGTCCTCCCCCGGGGGGGAACACTGAAGCTTTCTTT | CASSPPPGGNTEAFF
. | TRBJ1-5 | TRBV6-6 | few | TGTGCCAGCAGTTACGGAAGTGCGGGCAATCAGCCCCAGCATTTT | CASSYGSAGNQPQHF
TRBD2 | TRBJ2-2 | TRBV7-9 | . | TGTGCCAGCAGCCCCTGGACTAGCGGAACCGGGGAGCTGTTTTTT | CASSPWTSGTGELFF
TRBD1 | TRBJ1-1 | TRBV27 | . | TGTGCCAGCAGGGGAATGGACAGGGGAAACACTGAAGCTTTCTTT | CASRGMDRGNTEAFF
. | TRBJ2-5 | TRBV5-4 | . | TGTGCCAGCAGCCTGGACAACCCCCAAGAGACCCAGTACTTC | CASSLDNPQETQYF
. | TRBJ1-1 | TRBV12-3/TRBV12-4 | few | TGTGCCAGCTTAGTGAGGTACACTGAAGCTTTCTTT | CASLVRYTEAFF
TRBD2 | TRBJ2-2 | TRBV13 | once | TGTGCCAGCAGCTTAGGCCCGGGAGGCGCGAACACCGGGGAGCTGTTTTTT | CASSLGPGGANTGELFF
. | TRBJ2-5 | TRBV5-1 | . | TGCGCCAGCACCGAGCACGGTCTCGAGAAGACCCAGTACTTC | CASTEHGLEKTQYF
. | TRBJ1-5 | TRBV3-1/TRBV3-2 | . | TGTGCCAGCAGCCAAGGGAGGGATCAGCCCCAGCATTTT | CASSQGRDQPQHF
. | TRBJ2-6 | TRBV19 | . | TGTGCCAGTAGTATAGAGGGGGGGCGGCCAAGCTCTGGGGCCAACGTCCTGACTTTC | CASSIEGGRPSSGANVLTF
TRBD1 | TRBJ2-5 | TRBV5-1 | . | TGCGCCAGCGGGACAGGGAACCAAGAGACCCAGTACTTC | CASGTGNQETQYF
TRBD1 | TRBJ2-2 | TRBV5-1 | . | TGCGCCAGTAACACAGGGGGAATGAACACCGGGGAGCTGTTTTTT | CASNTGGMNTGELFF
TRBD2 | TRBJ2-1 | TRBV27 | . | TGTGCCAGCAGTTTTGGGGCTAGCGGGGGGCGGGAGCAGTTCTTC | CASSFGASGGREQFF
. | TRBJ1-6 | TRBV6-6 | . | TGTGCCAGCAGTAGGGGTTGGGATTCACCCCTCCACTTT | CASSRGWDSPLHF
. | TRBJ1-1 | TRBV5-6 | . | TGTGCCAGCAGCTTGATAGGGGACACTGAAGCTTTCTTT | CASSLIGDTEAFF
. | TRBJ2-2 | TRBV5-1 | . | TGCGCCAGCGCACCTCGTGGAGCGGCGAACACCGGGGAGCTGTTTTTT | CASAPRGAANTGELFF
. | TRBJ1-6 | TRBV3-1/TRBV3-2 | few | TGTGCCAGCAGCCAAGGAGATCACAGGTCACCCCTCCACTTT | CASSQGDHRSPLHF
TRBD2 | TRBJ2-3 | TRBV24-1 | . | TGTGCCACCAGTGATGCTAGCGGGGGAGCAGATACGCAGTATTTT | CATSDASGGADTQYF
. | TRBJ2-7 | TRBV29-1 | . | TGCAGCGTTGAAGACCTCCAGGGGACCTCCATTTTCTTC | CSVEDLQGTSIFF
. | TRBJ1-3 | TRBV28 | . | TGTGCCAGCAGACACGCCGTGAGGGGAAACACCATATATTTT | CASRHAVRGNTIYF
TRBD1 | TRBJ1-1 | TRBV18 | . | TGTGCCAGCTCCCCCACCCTGACAGGGATGAACACTGAAGCTTTCTTT | CASSPTLTGMNTEAFF
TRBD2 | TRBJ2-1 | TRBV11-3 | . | TGTGCCAGCAGATATAGGCAGGGGAGGACTAGCGGGGGATCCCAGCTGTTCTTC | CASRYRQGRTSGGSQLFF
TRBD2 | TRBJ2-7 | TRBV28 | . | TGTGCCAGCAGTTCGTTCACCGGGACTAGCGCATTCTACGAGCAGTACTTC | CASSSFTGTSAFYEQYF
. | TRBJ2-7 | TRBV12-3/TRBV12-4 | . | TGTGCCAGCAGCCGTGAAGACAACGAGCAGTACTTC | CASSREDNEQYF
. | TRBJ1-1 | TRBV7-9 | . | TGTGCCAGCAGCCAGAGGGAAAAAGCTTTCTTT | CASSQREKAFF
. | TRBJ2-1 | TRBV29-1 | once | TGCAGCGTTGGCAGGGGCTCCTACAATGAGCAGTTCTTC | CSVGRGSYNEQFF
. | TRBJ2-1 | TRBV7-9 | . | TGTGCCAGCAGCCTGAACGTCCGAGCAGAGCAGTTCTTC | CASSLNVRAEQFF
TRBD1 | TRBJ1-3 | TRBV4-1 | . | TGCGCCAGCAGCCACGGGCAGGGGGCCATGGGCTCTGGAAACACCATATATTTT | CASSHGQGAMGSGNTIYF
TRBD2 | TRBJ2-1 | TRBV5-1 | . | TGCGCCAGCAGCTTGGTCGGGGGGGCCCGTGGTGAGCAGTTCTTC | CASSLVGGARGEQFF
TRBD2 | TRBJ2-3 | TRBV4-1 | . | TGCGCCAGCAGCCGAAGAGCGGGGGCCAACACAGATACGCAGTATTTT | CASSRRAGANTDTQYF
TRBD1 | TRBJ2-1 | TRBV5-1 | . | TGCGCCAGCTTCTCGGGACAGGGGGCCTACAATGAGCAGTTCTTC | CASFSGQGAYNEQFF
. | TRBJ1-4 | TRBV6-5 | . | TGTGCCAGCAAAACACAGGGATTTTATGAAAAACTGTTTTTT | CASKTQGFYEKLFF
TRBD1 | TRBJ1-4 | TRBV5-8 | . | TGTGCCAGCAGCTTCGGACAGGGTGATGAAAAACTGTTTTTT | CASSFGQGDEKLFF